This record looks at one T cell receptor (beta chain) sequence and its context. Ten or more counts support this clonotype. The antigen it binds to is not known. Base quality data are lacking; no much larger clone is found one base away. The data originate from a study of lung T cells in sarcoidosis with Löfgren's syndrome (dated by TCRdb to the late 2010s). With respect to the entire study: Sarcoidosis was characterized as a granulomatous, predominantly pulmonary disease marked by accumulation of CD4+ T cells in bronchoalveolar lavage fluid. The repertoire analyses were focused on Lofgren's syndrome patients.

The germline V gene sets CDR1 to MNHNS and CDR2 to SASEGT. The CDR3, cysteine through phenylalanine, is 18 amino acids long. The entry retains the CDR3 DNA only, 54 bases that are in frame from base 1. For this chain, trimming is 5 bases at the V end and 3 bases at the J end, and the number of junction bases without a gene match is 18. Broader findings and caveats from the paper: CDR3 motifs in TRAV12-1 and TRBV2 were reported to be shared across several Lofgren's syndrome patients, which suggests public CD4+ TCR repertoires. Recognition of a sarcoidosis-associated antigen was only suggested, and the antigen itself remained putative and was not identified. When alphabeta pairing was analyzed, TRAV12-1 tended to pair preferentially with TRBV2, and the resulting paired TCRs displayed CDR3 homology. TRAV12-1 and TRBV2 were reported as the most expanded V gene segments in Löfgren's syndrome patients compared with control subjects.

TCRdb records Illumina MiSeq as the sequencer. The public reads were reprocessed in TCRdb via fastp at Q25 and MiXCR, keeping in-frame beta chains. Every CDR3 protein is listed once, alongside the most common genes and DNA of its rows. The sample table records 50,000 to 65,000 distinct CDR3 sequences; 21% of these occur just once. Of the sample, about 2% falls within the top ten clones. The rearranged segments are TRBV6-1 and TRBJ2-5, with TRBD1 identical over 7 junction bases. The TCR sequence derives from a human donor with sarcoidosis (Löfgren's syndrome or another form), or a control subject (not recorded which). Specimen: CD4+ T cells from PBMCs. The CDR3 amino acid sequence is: CASSHRLLFRDSKETQYF. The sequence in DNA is TGTGCCAGCAGTCACCGCCTTCTGTTCCGGGACAGCAAAGAGACCCAGTACTTC.